This T cell receptor beta chain was documented in a study of T-cell memory formation after mild COVID-19. Background on the study: There were largely donor-specific TCR clusters.

The ends lost 3 bases at V and 7 bases at J; junction bases unmatched: 8. The CDR3 extends over 15 amino acids. The germline V gene has CDR1 MGHRA and CDR2 YSYEKL. Constant-segment-primed 5'RACE gave TCR alpha and TCR beta cDNA libraries with sample barcodes and UMIs. MiXCR, run by TCRdb on the 5' RACE reads, gives a single entry per CDR3 protein. The table shows hundreds of thousands of distinct CDR3 sequences, with about 20% occurring only once. The specimen sequenced was PBMCs or a T cell subset sorted from them (not recorded which). The sequence came from an adult woman who had mild COVID-19 (a few samples of this study predate the infection). Cell type and time point are not known. The rearrangement joins TRBV4-1 to TRBJ2-1; 8 bases are shared with TRBD2. DNA for the CDR3: TGCGCCAGCAGCCACCTTCCCGGGGGGGATAATGAGCAGTTCTTC. Its protein product is CASSHLPGGDNEQFF.